The present T cell receptor (beta chain) was sequenced within a study of T cells after yellow fever vaccination. Study-level background: Preparing low-cell-number fractions relied on SMART-Seq v4 Ultra Low Input.

The sample holds one count of this clonotype. As yet, its antigen is unknown. This sequence may be a read error, since a much larger clone differs from it by one base. Points from the study as a whole: Clones that expanded after primary vaccination mostly reappeared after the booster (roughly 97% CD4, 88% CD8).

5'RACE template switching produced TCR cDNA carrying a universal primer site and UMIs. MiXCR, applied by TCRdb to the 5' RACE reads, yields one record per CDR3 protein. This table has 450,000 to 550,000 distinct CDR3 sequences, around a fifth appearing once. V was clipped by 6 bases and J by 4 bases, with 9 bases between them. The length of the CDR3 is 12 residues. Looked up from germline, CDR1 is MNHEY and CDR2 is SVGEGT. This clonotype originated in a man younger than 30 who received the YFV17D yellow fever vaccine. V usage is TRBV6-2 or TRBV6-3 and J usage is TRBJ1-2; a weak D match, TRBD1 (6 bases). The sample consisted of PBMCs, taken roughly 23 days after the first yellow fever vaccination. In DNA form, the CDR3 reads TGTGCCAGCAGCAAGACAGGCTATGGCTACACCTTC. Protein product: CASSKTGYGYTF.